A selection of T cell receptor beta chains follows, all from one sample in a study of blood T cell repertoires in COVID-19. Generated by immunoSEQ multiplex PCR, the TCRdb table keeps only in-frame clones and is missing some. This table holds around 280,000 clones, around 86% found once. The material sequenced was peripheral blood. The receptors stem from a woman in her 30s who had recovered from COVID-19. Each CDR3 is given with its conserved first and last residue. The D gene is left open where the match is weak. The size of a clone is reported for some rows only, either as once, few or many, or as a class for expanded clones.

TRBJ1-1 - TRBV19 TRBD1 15 CASSSGTGLNTEAFF TGTGCCAGTAGTTCAGGGACAGGGTTGAACACTGAAGCTTTCTTT
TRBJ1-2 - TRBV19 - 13 CASSPFGPYGYTF TGTGCCAGTAGCCCGTTTGGGCCCTATGGCTACACCTTC
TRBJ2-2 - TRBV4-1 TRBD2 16 CASSLRVAGVTGELFF TGCGCCAGCAGCCTCCGCGTAGCGGGAGTCACCGGGGAGCTGTTTTTT
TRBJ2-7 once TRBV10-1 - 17 CASSEGTLKKGTYEQYF TGCGCCAGCAGTGAGGGGACATTGAAGAAGGGAACCTACGAGCAGTACTTC
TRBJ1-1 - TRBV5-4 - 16 CASSLAAGREGTEAFF TGTGCCAGCAGCTTGGCCGCTGGGCGGGAGGGCACTGAAGCTTTCTTT
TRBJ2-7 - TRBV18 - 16 CASSPPRRTETYEQYF TGTGCCAGCTCACCCCCCCGTAGGACAGAAACCTACGAGCAGTACTTC
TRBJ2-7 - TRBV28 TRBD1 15 CASRRDRGPLREQYF TGTGCCAGCAGAAGGGACAGGGGGCCCCTTAGGGAGCAGTACTTC
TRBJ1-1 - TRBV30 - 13 CAWRQGANTEAFF TGTGCCTGGAGACAGGGAGCAAATACTGAAGCTTTCTTT
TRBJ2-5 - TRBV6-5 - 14 CASRDISPWRAQYF TGTGCCAGCAGGGACATCAGCCCATGGAGGGCCCAGTACTTC
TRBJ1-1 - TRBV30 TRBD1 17 CAWSRYIGQGRNTEAFF TGTGCCTGGAGTCGTTACATAGGACAGGGAAGGAACACTGAAGCTTTCTTT
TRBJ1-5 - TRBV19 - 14 CASSIGQMNQPQHF TGTGCCAGTAGTATCGGACAGATGAATCAGCCCCAGCATTTT
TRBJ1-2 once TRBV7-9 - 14 CASSLSGDHYGYTF TGTGCCAGCAGCTTATCCGGGGATCACTATGGCTACACCTTC
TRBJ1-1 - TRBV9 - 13 CASSFSPDTEAFF TGTGCCAGCAGCTTTTCGCCGGACACTGAAGCTTTCTTT
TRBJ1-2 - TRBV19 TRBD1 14 CASSTQQGFEGYTF TGTGCCAGTAGTACCCAACAGGGGTTCGAAGGCTACACCTTC
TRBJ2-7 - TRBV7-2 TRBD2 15 CASSPEGRGSYEQYF TGTGCCAGCAGCCCCGAGGGGCGGGGGTCCTACGAGCAGTACTTC
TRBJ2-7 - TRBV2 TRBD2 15 CASSEGGGGALEQYF TGTGCCAGCAGTGAAGGGGGGGGAGGGGCCCTCGAGCAGTACTTC
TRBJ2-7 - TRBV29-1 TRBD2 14 CSALSGRLTYEQYF TGCAGCGCTCTTAGCGGGAGGTTAACCTACGAGCAGTACTTC
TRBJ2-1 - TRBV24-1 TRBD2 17 CATSESKLAGGPGEQFF TGTGCCACCAGTGAGTCAAAGCTAGCGGGGGGGCCGGGTGAGCAGTTCTTC
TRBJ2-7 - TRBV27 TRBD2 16 CASSPQLAGAPYEQYF TGTGCCAGCAGTCCTCAACTAGCGGGGGCCCCCTACGAGCAGTACTTC
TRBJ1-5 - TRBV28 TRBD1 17 CASSSGTELYSNQPQHF TGTGCCAGCAGTTCCGGGACAGAACTTTATAGCAATCAGCCCCAGCATTTT
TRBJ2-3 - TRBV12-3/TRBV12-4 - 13 CASLTGGVDTQYF TGTGCCAGCCTAACGGGTGGTGTTGATACGCAGTATTTT
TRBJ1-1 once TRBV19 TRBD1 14 CASRADRGRWEAFF TGTGCCAGTAGAGCGGACAGGGGGCGATGGGAAGCTTTCTTT
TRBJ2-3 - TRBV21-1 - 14 CASSKGHRDDTQYF TGTGCCAGCAGCAAAGGACACAGGGATGATACGCAGTATTTT
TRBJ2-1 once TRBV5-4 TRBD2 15 CASSPWGLEVNEQFF TGTGCCAGCAGCCCCTGGGGACTAGAAGTGAATGAGCAGTTCTTC
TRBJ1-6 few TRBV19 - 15 CASSGRTVNNSPLHF TGTGCCAGTAGTGGACGGACAGTTAATAATTCACCCCTCCACTTT
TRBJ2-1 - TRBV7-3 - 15 CASSLVQGTYNEQFF TGTGCCAGCAGCTTAGTCCAGGGTACCTACAATGAGCAGTTCTTC
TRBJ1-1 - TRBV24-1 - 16 CATSDRRGAGYTEAFF TGTGCCACCAGTGACCGTCGGGGGGCAGGGTACACTGAAGCTTTCTTT
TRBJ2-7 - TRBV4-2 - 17 CASSQTDRAGLPYEQYF TGTGCCAGCAGCCAGACGGACAGAGCAGGATTACCTTACGAGCAGTACTTC
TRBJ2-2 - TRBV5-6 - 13 CASSLGGGGELFF TGTGCCAGCAGCTTAGGGGGTGGCGGGGAGCTGTTTTTT
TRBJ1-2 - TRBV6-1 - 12 CASSDRDHGYTF TGTGCCAGCAGTGACCGGGATCATGGCTACACCTTC
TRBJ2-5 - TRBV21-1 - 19 CASSTSFRDRMFFLETQYF TGTGCCAGCAGCACATCCTTCCGGGACAGAATGTTTTTTTTGGAGACCCAGTACTTC